Sequencing of this T cell receptor beta chain was carried out in a study of cytomegalovirus exposure and HLA in healthy donors. Study-wide findings and caveats: It was only CMV serostatus that was available as immune exposure information. In a later analysis, several top co-occurrence clusters appeared linked to parvovirus B19, influenza, CMV and Epstein-Barr virus. Some V segments, TRBV6-2 and TRBV6-3 among them, were indistinguishable and were therefore excluded. In vitro work confirmed that a few CMV-associated chains recognize CMV antigens.

PCR involved 60 Vbeta and 13 Jbeta primers. The assay was immunoSEQ multiplex PCR, and TCRdb's table has in-frame clones only and misses some. The sample contains more than 150,000 clones, 77% of which appear only once. As to this clone: Its antigen is not identified.

The CDR3 sequence is 15 residues long. Germline CDR1 is MNHEY and CDR2 is SMNVEV (reference sequence). V was clipped by 5 bases and J by 5 bases; unmatched bases: 4. Sequencing was carried out using PBMCs. The TCR was taken from a man aged 18 to 35 in good health and CMV-seronegative. The chain recombines TRBV27 with TRBJ2-5; 14 positions agree with TRBD2. CDR3 residues: CASSVRLAGGETQYF. Here the CDR3 DNA reads TGTGCCAGCAGTGTAAGACTAGCGGGAGGGGAGACCCAGTACTTC.